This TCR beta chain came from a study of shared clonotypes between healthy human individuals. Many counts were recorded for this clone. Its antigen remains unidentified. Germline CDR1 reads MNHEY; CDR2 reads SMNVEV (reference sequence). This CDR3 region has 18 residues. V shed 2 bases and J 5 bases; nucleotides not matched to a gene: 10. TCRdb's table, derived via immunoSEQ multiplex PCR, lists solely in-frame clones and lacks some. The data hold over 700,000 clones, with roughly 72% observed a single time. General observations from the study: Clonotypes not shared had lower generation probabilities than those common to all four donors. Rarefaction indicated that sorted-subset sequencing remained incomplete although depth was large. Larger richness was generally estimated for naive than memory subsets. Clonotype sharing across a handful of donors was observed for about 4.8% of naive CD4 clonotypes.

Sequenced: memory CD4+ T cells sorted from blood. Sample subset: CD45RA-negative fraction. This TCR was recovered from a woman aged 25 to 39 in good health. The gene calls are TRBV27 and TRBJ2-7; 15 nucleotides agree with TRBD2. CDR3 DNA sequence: TGTGCCAGCAGTTTAAGATGGGGGACTAGCGGGAGGAGGGACGAGCAGTACTTC. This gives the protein CASSLRWGTSGRRDEQYF.